Detailed here is one TCR beta chain. Samples from alopecia areata patients were lesional scalp punch biopsies and peripheral blood. The entry originates in a study of CD8+ T cells in alopecia areata. Extraction of RNA preceded its reverse transcription into cDNA, which served as the sequencing template. Sequencing was performed with immunoSEQ multiplex PCR; in TCRdb, only in-frame clones are kept and a portion is missing. The sample shows some 7,000 clones, 67% of them seen only once. Germline V gives CDR1 SGHTA, CDR2 FQGTGA. This CDR3 region has 18 residues. V shed 3 bases and J 2 bases; nucleotides not matched to a gene: 9.

The sequence was collected from a human donor with alopecia areata. The sample was skin, taken at week 0. V is TRBV7-3 and J is TRBJ2-6; 8 nucleotides match TRBD1. The CDR3 loop reads CASSLTGTGLTGANVLTF. CDR3 bases: TGTGCCAGCAGCTTGACCGGGACAGGCCTCACTGGGGCCAACGTCCTGACTTTC.